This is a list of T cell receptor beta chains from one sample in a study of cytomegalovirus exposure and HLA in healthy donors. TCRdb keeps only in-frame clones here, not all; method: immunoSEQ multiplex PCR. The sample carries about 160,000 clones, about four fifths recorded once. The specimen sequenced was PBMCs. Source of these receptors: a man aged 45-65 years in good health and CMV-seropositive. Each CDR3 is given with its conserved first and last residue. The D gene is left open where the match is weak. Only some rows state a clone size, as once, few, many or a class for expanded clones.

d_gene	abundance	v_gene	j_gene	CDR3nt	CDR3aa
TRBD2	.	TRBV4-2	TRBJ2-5	TGTGCCAGCAGCCAACGGCAGGGACTAGCGGGAGGCCGGGAGACCCAGTACTTC	CASSQRQGLAGGRETQYF
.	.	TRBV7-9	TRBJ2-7	TGTTCCGCCGCGGGACGGAGAGCTTACGAGCAGTACTTC	CSAAGRRAYEQYF
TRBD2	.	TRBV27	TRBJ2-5	TGTGCCAGCACCCCCTTCGCGGGAGCGTCGTACCAAGAGACCCAGTACTTC	CASTPFAGASYQETQYF
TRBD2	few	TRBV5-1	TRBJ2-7	TGCGCCAGCAGCTTGGCTAGCGGGACTTACGAGCAGTACTTC	CASSLASGTYEQYF
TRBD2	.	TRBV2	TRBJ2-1	TGTGCCAGCAGTGAAATAGCGGGCGAGCAGTTCTTC	CASSEIAGEQFF
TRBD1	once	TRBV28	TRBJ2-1	TGTGCCAGCACCTTAGTGCACAGGGGAGTAGAGCAGTTCTTC	CASTLVHRGVEQFF
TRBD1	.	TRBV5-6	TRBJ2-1	TGTGCCAGCAGCCGTGACAGGGGAGCTTATGAGCAGTTCTTC	CASSRDRGAYEQFF
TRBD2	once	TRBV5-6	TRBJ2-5	TGTGCCACCTCCATTAGGACTAGCGGACAAGAGACCCAGTACTTC	CATSIRTSGQETQYF
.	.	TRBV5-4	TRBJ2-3	TGTGCCAGCAGCCGCTACAGCACAGATACGCAGTATTTT	CASSRYSTDTQYF
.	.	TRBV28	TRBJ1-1	TGTGCCAGCAGTGCTGGGGGGTCCACTGAAGCTTTCTTT	CASSAGGSTEAFF
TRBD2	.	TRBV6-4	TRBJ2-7	TGTGCCAGGACGACTAGCGGGAGGCCTGCCTACGAGCAGTACTTC	CARTTSGRPAYEQYF
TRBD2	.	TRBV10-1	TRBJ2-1	TGCGCCAGCAGCGCGGGACTAGCGGATGAGCAGTTCTTC	CASSAGLADEQFF
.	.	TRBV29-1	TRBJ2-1	TGCAGCGTTGAAGATCCGGAGTACCGGAGTGAGCAGTTCTTC	CSVEDPEYRSEQFF
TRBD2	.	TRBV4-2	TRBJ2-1	TGTGCCAGCAGCGTACCTAGCGGGATCAATGAGCAGTTCTTC	CASSVPSGINEQFF
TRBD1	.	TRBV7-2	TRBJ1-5	TGTGCCAGCATTAAATTTTACAGGGGGGTTAGCAATCAGCCCCAGCATTTT	CASIKFYRGVSNQPQHF
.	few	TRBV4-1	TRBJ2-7	TGCGCCAGCAGCCAAGAACGGCAGGCGCTATACGAGCAGTACTTC	CASSQERQALYEQYF
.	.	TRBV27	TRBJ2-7	TGTGCCAGCAGTTTTGGCTCCCCGGGGGAGCAGTACTTC	CASSFGSPGEQYF
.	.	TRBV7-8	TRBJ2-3	TGTGCCAGCAGCCTCTCGGCGCCCCCCCAGCGGACAGATACGCAGTATTTT	CASSLSAPPQRTDTQYF
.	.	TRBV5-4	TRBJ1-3	TGTGCCAGCAGCTGGGGACTCTCTGGAAACACCATATATTTT	CASSWGLSGNTIYF
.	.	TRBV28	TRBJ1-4	TGTGCCAGCAGTTTATATCAACCGGGTGGGGGGGATGATGAAAAACTGTTTTTT	CASSLYQPGGGDDEKLFF
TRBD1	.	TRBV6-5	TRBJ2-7	TGTGCCAGCAGTACGCCCGGGACAGGGGTCTACGAGCAGTACTTC	CASSTPGTGVYEQYF
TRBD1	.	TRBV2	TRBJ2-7	TGTGCCAGCAGCGATTGGGACAGGGGGGGTCACGAGCAGTACTTC	CASSDWDRGGHEQYF
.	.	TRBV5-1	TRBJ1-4	TGCGCCAGCAGCTCTGGGAGTACTGGAGAAAAACTGTTTTTT	CASSSGSTGEKLFF
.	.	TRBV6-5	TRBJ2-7	TGTGCCAGCAGACCAACCGAGACTAGCTACGAGCAGTACTTC	CASRPTETSYEQYF
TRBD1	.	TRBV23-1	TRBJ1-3	TGCGCCAGCAGTATGGGACAGGACCACTCTGGAAACACCATATATTTT	CASSMGQDHSGNTIYF
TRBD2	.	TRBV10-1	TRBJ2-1	TGCGCCAGCAGTGAAGCTAGCGGGCAATACAATGAGCAGTTCTTC	CASSEASGQYNEQFF
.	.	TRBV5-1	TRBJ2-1	TGCGCCAGCAGCTTGACGACAGAATACAATGAGCAGTTCTTC	CASSLTTEYNEQFF
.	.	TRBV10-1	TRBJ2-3	TGCGCCAGCAGTGATACCTCCGGTGGTACAGATACGCAGTATTTT	CASSDTSGGTDTQYF
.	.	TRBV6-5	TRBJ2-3	TGTGCCAGCAGTAGACAGCTAAACACAGATACGCAGTATTTT	CASSRQLNTDTQYF
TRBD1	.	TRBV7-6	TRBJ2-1	TGTGCCAGCAGCCAAACCGGGACAGGGAATGAGCAGTTCTTC	CASSQTGTGNEQFF
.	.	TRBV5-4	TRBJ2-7	TGTGCCAGCAGCTTGGGGACTACCTACGAGCAGTACTTC	CASSLGTTYEQYF
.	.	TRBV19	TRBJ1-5	TGTGCCAGTAGTATTCGACCCCCCGGCGGGCCCCAGCATTTT	CASSIRPPGGPQHF
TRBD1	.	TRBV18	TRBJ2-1	TGTGCCAGCTCACCATCTTGGACAGGGGTGGCCAATGAGCAGTTCTTC	CASSPSWTGVANEQFF
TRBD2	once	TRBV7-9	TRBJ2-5	TGTTCCAGCATAGCGGGAGGGCTGGAGACCCAGTACTTC	CSSIAGGLETQYF
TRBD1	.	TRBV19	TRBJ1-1	TGTGCCAGTAGTATGGTGGCAGGGGGATTTAACACTGAAGCTTTCTTT	CASSMVAGGFNTEAFF
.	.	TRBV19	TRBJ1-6	TGTGCCAGTAGTATAGGAGCGGGGTTGGACTCACCCCTCCACTTT	CASSIGAGLDSPLHF
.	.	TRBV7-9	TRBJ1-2	TGTGCCAGCAGCCAGGCCTCCGTTTGGTATGGCTACACCTTC	CASSQASVWYGYTF
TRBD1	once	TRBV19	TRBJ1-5	TGTGCCAGTAGTTTACGGGACAGCTATAGCAATCAGCCCCAGCATTTT	CASSLRDSYSNQPQHF
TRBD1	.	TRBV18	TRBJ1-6	TGTGCCAGCTCACCACTGGGACAGCTTCGGGGAAATAATTCACCCCTCCACTTT	CASSPLGQLRGNNSPLHF
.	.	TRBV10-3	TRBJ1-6	TGTGCCATCAGTGAACAGCTTCTTAATTCACCCCTCCACTTT	CAISEQLLNSPLHF
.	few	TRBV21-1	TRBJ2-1	TGTGCCAGCAGCAAATCCGGGACAAGCTACTACAATGAGCAGTTCTTC	CASSKSGTSYYNEQFF
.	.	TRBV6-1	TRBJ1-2	TGTGCCAGCAGTGAAGGTATCGCTAACTATGGCTACACCTTC	CASSEGIANYGYTF
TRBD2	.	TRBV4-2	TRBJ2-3	TGTGCCAGCAGCCAAGATAGGATGGAACGGGAGGGACTCACAGATACGCAGTATTTT	CASSQDRMEREGLTDTQYF
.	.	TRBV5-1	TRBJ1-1	TGCGCCAGCAGCTTGACCCAGGGGTGGAACACTGAAGCTTTCTTT	CASSLTQGWNTEAFF
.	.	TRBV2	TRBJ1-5	TGTGCCAGCAGTGAATCTGATCAGCCCCAGCATTTT	CASSESDQPQHF
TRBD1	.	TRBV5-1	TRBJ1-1	TGCGCCAGCAGCTTGGGGACAGGAGAAAATGAAGCTTTCTTT	CASSLGTGENEAFF
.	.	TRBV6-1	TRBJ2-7	TGTGCCAGCAGTGAGCAGGGTACGTACGAGCAGTACTTC	CASSEQGTYEQYF
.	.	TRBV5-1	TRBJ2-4	TGCGCCAGCAGCTTTCAGAGCGGTCATCTCGGAAACATTCAGTACTTC	CASSFQSGHLGNIQYF
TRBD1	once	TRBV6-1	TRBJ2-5	TGTGCCAGCAGGTCGACAGGGGTTGAAGAGACCCAGTACTTC	CASRSTGVEETQYF